This passage covers 14 T cell receptor beta chains from one sample sequenced in a study of T-cell reconstitution after alpha-beta-depleted transplantation in children. Molecular barcoding with unique molecular identifiers was used for the TCRbeta library. TCRdb fed the PCR reads into MiXCR, producing one record per CDR3 protein. Of 800,000 to 1,000,000 distinct CDR3 sequences listed, about 26% were seen once; the top ten hold roughly 31%. Specimen: PBMCs, mostly from graft donor cells, collected 360 days after TCRalphabeta/CD19-depleted stem cell transplant. The receptors shown here come from a boy in the first two years of life who had a stem cell transplant for SCID, so the T cells may come from the graft donor.

Only a few counts were recorded for this clonotype. This sequence joins TRBV5-6 and TRBJ2-5; 13 nucleotides agree with TRBD2. Germline CDR1 is SGHDT and CDR2 is YYEEEE. V gave up 0 bases and J gave up 9 bases; unmatched junction bases: 11. This CDR3 region has 17 residues. The CDR3 DNA reads TGTGCCAGCAGCTTGGATCCGGCGACGACTAGCGGGGGGTCCCAGTACTTC. As protein: CASSLDPATTSGGSQYF.

V gene TRBV7-8 combines with J gene TRBJ1-5, with D possibly TRBD1 on 6 matching bases. This CDR3 region has 16 residues. Germline V gives CDR1 SGHVS, CDR2 FQNEAQ. With 2 bases removed from V and 5 bases from J, the gap between germline ends came to 16 bases. The CDR3, as DNA: TGTGCCAGCAGCTTATCCTGGGGGCCTTTTTATCAGCCCCAGCATTTT. It is translated as CASSLSWGPFYQPQHF. Full variable domain (remainder filled in from reference TRBV7-8 and TRBJ1-5): GAGVSQSPRYKVAKRGQDVALRCDPISGHVSLFWYQQALGQGPEFLTYFQNEAQLDKSGLPSDRFFAERPEGSVSTLKIQRTQQEDSAVYLCASSLSWGPFYQPQHFGDGTRLSIL.

The CDR3 sequence is CASSLGGGANYGYTF. The CDR3 nucleotides are TGCGCCAGCAGCTTGGGAGGGGGCGCGAACTATGGCTACACCTTC. This chain uses TRBV5-1 with TRBJ1-2; 7 bases agree with TRBD1. Losses at the gene ends were 0 bases for V and 2 bases for J; bases not matched to a gene: 4. Germline V CDR1 and CDR2: SGHRS, YFSETQ. The CDR3 has 15 amino acids.

This clonotype was found a few times. This chain uses TRBV18 with TRBJ2-5, with TRBD1 identical over 8 bases. The CDR3 extends over 14 amino acids. Germline V gene sequence: CDR1 KGHSH, CDR2 LQKENI. Germline trimming cut 4 bases from V and 5 bases from J; bases unmatched to any gene: 6. In DNA, the CDR3 is TGTGCCAGCTCACGACAGGGGACAATGGAGACCCAGTACTTC. It is translated as CASSRQGTMETQYF.

This clonotype has just a few counts. The J gene is TRBJ2-3, the V gene TRBV6-1; 14 bases align to TRBD2. The CDR3 totals 15 residues. Germline trimming cut 6 bases from V and 9 bases from J; bases unmatched to any gene: 8. The germline gives CDR1 MNHNS, CDR2 SASEGT. The CDR3 DNA follows: TGTGCCAGCAGACCGACTAGCGGGGGGGCCTCAACGCAGTATTTT. This translates into CASRPTSGGASTQYF.

This clonotype was detected only a few times. This sequence joins TRBV11-2 and TRBJ2-2; 7 positions agree with TRBD2. J lost 4 bases, V lost 5 bases, and 7 bases had no gene match. CDR1 is SGHAT and CDR2 is FQNNGV in the germline V gene. The CDR3 is made up of 15 amino acids. This CDR3 reads CASSPFSGRTGELFF. The CDR3 nucleotides read TGTGCCAGCAGCCCGTTTAGCGGGCGCACCGGGGAGCTGTTTTTT.

The chain combines TRBV20-1 with TRBJ2-5; D may be TRBD1 (5 bases). CDR1 and CDR2 (germline): DFQATT, SNEGSKA (reference sequence). V lost 6 bases and J 1 base, leaving 12 bases between the germline ends. This CDR3 is 13 amino acids long. The CDR3 DNA reads as TGCAGTGCAACCCCTGACAGCCAAGAGACCCAGTACTTC. Its translation is CSATPDSQETQYF.

The V and J genes are TRBV10-3 and TRBJ1-2; 7 positions agree with TRBD1. CDR3 length: 13 residues. V shed 7 bases and J 8 bases; nucleotides not matched to a gene: 10. Looked up from germline, CDR1 is ENHRY and CDR2 is SYGVKD. DNA for the CDR3: TGTGCCATCACCAGAACGGCAGGGGGAGGCTACACCTTC. It yields the protein CAITRTAGGGYTF.

The chain recombines TRBV4-1 with TRBJ2-3; D is uncertain. The CDR3 covers 16 residues. The germline CDR1 and CDR2 sequences are MGHRA and YSYEKL. V was shortened by 0 bases and J by 1 base, with 11 bases between the two germline ends. CDR3 sequence: CASSQDRPPGTDTQYF. The CDR3 DNA reads TGCGCCAGCAGCCAAGATAGGCCGCCAGGCACAGATACGCAGTATTTT.

This chain uses TRBV5-5 with TRBJ1-4; tentatively, D is TRBD1 (5 bases). From germline, CDR1 is SGHKS and CDR2 YYEKEE (reference sequence). V lost 4 bases and J 8 bases, leaving 15 bases between the germline ends. CDR3 length equals 14 residues. The CDR3 protein is CASSPQMGREKLFF. Here the CDR3 DNA reads TGTGCCAGCAGCCCTCAAATGGGGCGGGAAAAACTGTTTTTT.

This clonotype occurred many times. The chain uses TRBV2 and TRBJ2-7, with TRBD1 as a possible D gene (6 bases). CDR3 length: 14 amino acids. V lost 6 bases and J lost 2, with 14 bases in between. Germline assignment: CDR1 SNHLY and CDR2 FYNNEI. CDR3 protein: CASRDSPVPYEQYF. The CDR3 region has the DNA TGTGCCAGCAGGGACAGCCCGGTGCCCTACGAGCAGTACTTC.

The chain is built from TRBV7-3 and TRBJ2-1; D unclear. The CDR3 is 13 residues long. From germline, CDR1 is SGHTA and CDR2 FQGTGA. Trimming removed 5 bases at V and 3 bases at J, with 8 bases between. The chain's CDR3 is CASSDTSYNEQFF. DNA for the CDR3: TGTGCCAGCAGCGACACCAGCTACAATGAGCAGTTCTTC.

The chain has TRBV12-3 or TRBV12-4 and TRBJ1-1; D unclear. Trimming pared 6 bases from V and 5 bases from J, leaving 16 bases between. CDR3 length: 14 amino acids. CDR3 coding DNA: TGTGCCAGCAGCACCCGAGGGTTTAGGACTGAAGCTTTCTTT. Translating gives CASSTRGFRTEAFF.

With respect to this clonotype: The germline gene is not matched at one end of the junction; a read error may be the cause. V gene TRBV4-3 combines with J gene TRBJ2-1; the match to TRBD2 covers 13 bases. This CDR3 region has 18 residues. From germline, CDR1 is LGHNA and CDR2 YSLEER. The CDR3 nucleotides read TGCGCCAGCAGCCACGGACTAGCGGGGGCGAGCTCCTACAATGAGCAGTTCTTT. Residues: CASSHGLAGASSYNEQFF.